A selection of T cell receptor beta chains follows, all from one sample in a study of cytomegalovirus exposure and HLA in healthy donors. TCRdb's table, derived via immunoSEQ multiplex PCR, lists solely in-frame clones and lacks some. This sample's table reports approximately 110,000 clones. Sequencing used PBMCs. The receptors here all came from a young man in good health and CMV-seronegative. Each CDR3 is given with its conserved first and last residue. The D gene is left open where the match is weak.

j_gene: TRBJ1-2; d_gene: -; v_gene: TRBV27; CDR3nt: TGTGCCAGCAGTCGCCAAGGGAGGGAGGACTATGGCTACACCTTC; CDR3aa: CASSRQGREDYGYTF
j_gene: TRBJ2-3; d_gene: -; v_gene: TRBV7-9; CDR3nt: TGTGCCGGCAGCTTAGGAGACTTGCTATCAGATACGCAGTATTTT; CDR3aa: CAGSLGDLLSDTQYF
j_gene: TRBJ2-3; d_gene: TRBD2; v_gene: TRBV4-3; CDR3nt: TGCGCCAGCAGCCAAGCCCCCCGGACTAGCGCGGCAGATACGCAGTATTTT; CDR3aa: CASSQAPRTSAADTQYF
j_gene: TRBJ1-1; d_gene: -; v_gene: TRBV28; CDR3nt: TGTGCCAGCCCCCCAGGGCAACCTGCGGGATCCACTGAAGCTTTCTTT; CDR3aa: CASPPGQPAGSTEAFF
j_gene: TRBJ2-3; d_gene: -; v_gene: TRBV30; CDR3nt: TGTGCCTGGAGTCCGCCCCGCCCTAGCAGTACGCAGTATTTT; CDR3aa: CAWSPPRPSSTQYF
j_gene: TRBJ2-5; d_gene: -; v_gene: TRBV7-2; CDR3nt: TGTGCCAGCAGCTTAAACGTCGGAGCGCAGTACTTC; CDR3aa: CASSLNVGAQYF
j_gene: TRBJ1-2; d_gene: -; v_gene: TRBV7-2; CDR3nt: TGTGCCAGCAGCTTAGGTCTGCAGTCTTATGGCTACACCTTC; CDR3aa: CASSLGLQSYGYTF
j_gene: TRBJ2-7; d_gene: -; v_gene: TRBV5-1; CDR3nt: TGCGCCAGCAGCCCGGCGGGGCAGCCAGCCTACGAGCAGTACTTC; CDR3aa: CASSPAGQPAYEQYF
j_gene: TRBJ2-3; d_gene: TRBD2; v_gene: TRBV5-4; CDR3nt: TGTGCCAGCAGCTCCGGGGGGGCTTGGGCAGATACGCAGTATTTT; CDR3aa: CASSSGGAWADTQYF
j_gene: TRBJ2-5; d_gene: -; v_gene: TRBV7-8; CDR3nt: TGTGCCAGCAGCTTAGAACTTCGCCAAGAGACCCAGTACTTC; CDR3aa: CASSLELRQETQYF
j_gene: TRBJ2-1; d_gene: TRBD2; v_gene: TRBV6-6; CDR3nt: TGTGCCATAGGGGGGCGGAAGACTAGCGGGAGGGATGAGCAGTTCTTC; CDR3aa: CAIGGRKTSGRDEQFF
j_gene: TRBJ2-3; d_gene: -; v_gene: TRBV19; CDR3nt: TGTGCCAGTAGGGACTCGACAGATACGCAGTATTTT; CDR3aa: CASRDSTDTQYF
j_gene: TRBJ1-5; d_gene: -; v_gene: TRBV7-9; CDR3nt: TGTGCCAGCAATTCGGACAGAACGAGCAATCAGCCCCAGCATTTT; CDR3aa: CASNSDRTSNQPQHF
j_gene: TRBJ2-1; d_gene: TRBD2; v_gene: TRBV9; CDR3nt: TGTGCCAGCAGCGTAGACTCCCTAGCGGGAGGGATCAACAATGAGCAGTTCTTC; CDR3aa: CASSVDSLAGGINNEQFF
j_gene: TRBJ2-1; d_gene: -; v_gene: TRBV5-6; CDR3nt: TGTGCCAGCAGCTTGCCGGACATTACCTACAATGAGCAGTTCTTC; CDR3aa: CASSLPDITYNEQFF
j_gene: TRBJ1-1; d_gene: TRBD1; v_gene: TRBV28; CDR3nt: TGTGCCAGCAGTTTGGGACAGGCGAACACTGAAGCTTTCTTT; CDR3aa: CASSLGQANTEAFF
j_gene: TRBJ2-7; d_gene: TRBD1; v_gene: TRBV2; CDR3nt: TGTGCCAGCAGTGTATCCCCGGGACAGGGAAACGAGCAGTACTTC; CDR3aa: CASSVSPGQGNEQYF
j_gene: TRBJ2-1; d_gene: TRBD1; v_gene: TRBV27; CDR3nt: TGTGCCAGCAGCACCGGGACAGGTAACTACAATGAGCAGTTCTTC; CDR3aa: CASSTGTGNYNEQFF
j_gene: TRBJ1-6; d_gene: TRBD1; v_gene: TRBV30; CDR3nt: TGTGCCTGGAATAGGGACAGAACTTCACCCCTCCACTTT; CDR3aa: CAWNRDRTSPLHF
j_gene: TRBJ1-4; d_gene: TRBD1; v_gene: TRBV6-5; CDR3nt: TGTGCCACCTCGGGACAGAGTGAAAAACTGTTTTTT; CDR3aa: CATSGQSEKLFF
j_gene: TRBJ2-7; d_gene: TRBD2; v_gene: TRBV5-6; CDR3nt: TGTGCCAGCAGCTTGTTGGGGTCGGGAGGGGGGAGGAACGAGCAGTACTTC; CDR3aa: CASSLLGSGGGRNEQYF
j_gene: TRBJ1-2; d_gene: -; v_gene: TRBV7-9; CDR3nt: TGTGCCAGCAGCTCTTCGGGGGGCCTGCGAGCTAACTATGGCTACACCTTC; CDR3aa: CASSSSGGLRANYGYTF
j_gene: TRBJ2-7; d_gene: TRBD2; v_gene: TRBV18; CDR3nt: TGTGCCAGCTCATCCACTAGCGGAGAAGTGGACGAGCAGTACTTC; CDR3aa: CASSSTSGEVDEQYF
j_gene: TRBJ2-1; d_gene: -; v_gene: TRBV29-1; CDR3nt: TGCAGCGTTGCAGGCTACAATGAGCAGTTCTTC; CDR3aa: CSVAGYNEQFF
j_gene: TRBJ1-5; d_gene: -; v_gene: TRBV28; CDR3nt: TGTGCCAGCAGTTTAAGATATACAGCCCTTAGCAATCAGCCCCAGCATTTT; CDR3aa: CASSLRYTALSNQPQHF
j_gene: TRBJ2-1; d_gene: TRBD2; v_gene: TRBV5-6; CDR3nt: TGTGCCAGCACCAAGTGGCGGGAGCCTAATGAGCAGTTCTTC; CDR3aa: CASTKWREPNEQFF
j_gene: TRBJ2-5; d_gene: TRBD2; v_gene: TRBV7-2; CDR3nt: TGTGCCAGCAGCCCACTGACTAGCGGGAGGGGGCGGGAGACCCAGTACTTC; CDR3aa: CASSPLTSGRGRETQYF
j_gene: TRBJ2-7; d_gene: TRBD1; v_gene: TRBV7-2; CDR3nt: TGTGCCAGCAGCTTAAGATCCGGGGGGTGGACAGGGGCCCACGAGCAGTACTTC; CDR3aa: CASSLRSGGWTGAHEQYF
j_gene: TRBJ1-5; d_gene: -; v_gene: TRBV28; CDR3nt: TGTGCCAGCAGTTTGATAGGCAGGGTGGATCAGCCCCAGCATTTT; CDR3aa: CASSLIGRVDQPQHF
j_gene: TRBJ2-3; d_gene: TRBD1; v_gene: TRBV28; CDR3nt: TGTGCCAGCAGTTCGGGACAGTCGGATACGCAGTATTTT; CDR3aa: CASSSGQSDTQYF
j_gene: TRBJ1-2; d_gene: TRBD1; v_gene: TRBV5-1; CDR3nt: TGCGCCAGCAGCACCACAGGGGACCTAAACTATGGCTACACCTTC; CDR3aa: CASSTTGDLNYGYTF
j_gene: TRBJ2-3; d_gene: TRBD2; v_gene: TRBV5-1; CDR3nt: TGCGCCAGCAGCTTGAATGGACTAGCGGGTCCAGCAGATACGCAGTATTTT; CDR3aa: CASSLNGLAGPADTQYF
j_gene: TRBJ2-7; d_gene: -; v_gene: TRBV6-1; CDR3nt: TGTGCCAGCCTCGAACGGCTAGCGTCAACCTACGAGCAGTACTTC; CDR3aa: CASLERLASTYEQYF
j_gene: TRBJ1-6; d_gene: TRBD1; v_gene: TRBV2; CDR3nt: TGTGCCAGCAGTCATCTGCCTGGACAGGGGGCGAATTCACCCCTCCACTTT; CDR3aa: CASSHLPGQGANSPLHF
j_gene: TRBJ2-7; d_gene: TRBD2; v_gene: TRBV10-2; CDR3nt: TGCGCCAGCAGTGAAGGCGCTAGCGGGAGGTTCGGTGGGGGCGAGCAGTACTTC; CDR3aa: CASSEGASGRFGGGEQYF
j_gene: TRBJ2-7; d_gene: TRBD2; v_gene: TRBV7-2; CDR3nt: TGTGCCAGCAGCTTAGGGGGGGACTATAAATCCTACGAGCAGTACTTC; CDR3aa: CASSLGGDYKSYEQYF
j_gene: TRBJ1-3; d_gene: TRBD1; v_gene: TRBV9; CDR3nt: TGTGCCAGCAGCGTAGAGGGGGCGGATGGAAACACCATATATTTT; CDR3aa: CASSVEGADGNTIYF
j_gene: TRBJ1-2; d_gene: TRBD1; v_gene: TRBV9; CDR3nt: TGTGCCAGCAGTTCTGAGACAGGGGCCCGCAGTAACTATGGCTACACCTTC; CDR3aa: CASSSETGARSNYGYTF
j_gene: TRBJ1-2; d_gene: TRBD1; v_gene: TRBV29-1; CDR3nt: TGCAGCGTTGAAGATTGGACAGGGGAGGGTGGCTACACCTTC; CDR3aa: CSVEDWTGEGGYTF
j_gene: TRBJ2-1; d_gene: TRBD1; v_gene: TRBV7-2; CDR3nt: TGTGCCAGCAGCTGGGCCGGGACAGGGGGCAATGAGCAGTTCTTC; CDR3aa: CASSWAGTGGNEQFF
j_gene: TRBJ2-7; d_gene: TRBD2; v_gene: TRBV15; CDR3nt: TGTGCCACCAGCAGAGAGTCTAGCGGGAGGTTCGAGCAGTACTTC; CDR3aa: CATSRESSGRFEQYF
j_gene: TRBJ1-5; d_gene: TRBD1; v_gene: TRBV10-3; CDR3nt: TGTGCCATCAGCCCGGGACAGGGTGATCAGCCCCAGCATTTT; CDR3aa: CAISPGQGDQPQHF
j_gene: TRBJ1-2; d_gene: TRBD1; v_gene: TRBV28; CDR3nt: TGTGCCAGCAGTGCAGGGGGCCGTGGCTATGGCTACACCTTC; CDR3aa: CASSAGGRGYGYTF
j_gene: TRBJ2-7; d_gene: TRBD1; v_gene: TRBV5-1; CDR3nt: TGCGCCAGCAGCATAACAGGGGATCCCTACGAGCAGTACTTC; CDR3aa: CASSITGDPYEQYF
j_gene: TRBJ2-5; d_gene: TRBD1; v_gene: TRBV5-6; CDR3nt: TGTGCCAGCAGCACGGGGACAGGGCAGGAGGAGCAGTACTTC; CDR3aa: CASSTGTGQEEQYF
j_gene: TRBJ1-2; d_gene: -; v_gene: TRBV7-9; CDR3nt: TGTGCCAGCAGCCTCTCGGGGACTCTCTATGGCTACACCTTC; CDR3aa: CASSLSGTLYGYTF
j_gene: TRBJ1-1; d_gene: TRBD1; v_gene: TRBV10-2; CDR3nt: TGCGCCAGCTCCCGGGGACAGGGAGGGACTGAAGCTTTCTTT; CDR3aa: CASSRGQGGTEAFF
j_gene: TRBJ1-1; d_gene: TRBD1; v_gene: TRBV28; CDR3nt: TGTGCCAGCAGTCCTAACAGGGGTCGCACTGAAGCTTTCTTT; CDR3aa: CASSPNRGRTEAFF
j_gene: TRBJ1-1; d_gene: -; v_gene: TRBV29-1; CDR3nt: TGCAGCGCCGCAGGATTGAACACTGAAGCTTTCTTT; CDR3aa: CSAAGLNTEAFF
j_gene: TRBJ2-5; d_gene: -; v_gene: TRBV6-5; CDR3nt: TGTGCCAGCAGCCCTCTTTCTCAAGAGACCCAGTACTTC; CDR3aa: CASSPLSQETQYF
j_gene: TRBJ2-7; d_gene: TRBD1; v_gene: TRBV5-1; CDR3nt: TGCGCCAGCAGCTGGCTGAGGGGGCCCTACGAGCAGTACTTC; CDR3aa: CASSWLRGPYEQYF
j_gene: TRBJ1-2; d_gene: -; v_gene: TRBV7-2; CDR3nt: TGTGCCAGCAGTTCAATCGGGGGTGTTGGGTATGGCTACACCTTC; CDR3aa: CASSSIGGVGYGYTF
j_gene: TRBJ1-1; d_gene: -; v_gene: TRBV2; CDR3nt: TGTGCCAGCAGTGAGTACATGAACACTGAAGCTTTCTTT; CDR3aa: CASSEYMNTEAFF
j_gene: TRBJ2-1; d_gene: -; v_gene: TRBV6-5; CDR3nt: TGTGCCAGCAGTTACCGCAATGAGCAGTTCTTC; CDR3aa: CASSYRNEQFF
j_gene: TRBJ2-3; d_gene: -; v_gene: TRBV10-3; CDR3nt: TGTGCCATCAGTGGCGGAGAGTTGATCACAGATACGCAGTATTTT; CDR3aa: CAISGGELITDTQYF
j_gene: TRBJ1-1; d_gene: TRBD1; v_gene: TRBV18; CDR3nt: TGTGCCAGCTCAGATCAGGGGGCGGGAACTGAAGCTTTCTTT; CDR3aa: CASSDQGAGTEAFF